This TCR beta chain was retrieved from a study of post-analysis software for immune sequencing data. About this clonotype: As yet, its antigen is unknown.

With 5 bases clipped from V and 2 bases from J, the junction kept 8 bases outside the gene matches. Looked up from germline, CDR1 is PRHDT and CDR2 is FYEKMQ (reference sequence). CDR3 length equals 16 residues. Study-wide points: In patients, TRBV5-6, TRBV5-1 and TRBV20-1 belonged to five TRBV segments found more frequently than in controls.

The authors incorporated unique molecular identifiers into the TCR beta cDNA libraries. TCRdb called the PCR reads again in MiXCR, with one record for every CDR3 protein. The table lists roughly 580,000 distinct CDR3 sequences, 44% of them singletons, with 1.7% in the top ten. The clonotype comes from a girl aged 10 to 17 with multiple sclerosis. The sequenced sample was blood. The gene calls are TRBV13 and TRBJ2-5; 10 bases map to TRBD1. The CDR3 region is CASSPPPGQGQETQYF. The CDR3 nucleotides read TGTGCCAGCAGCCCCCCCCCGGGACAGGGGCAAGAGACCCAGTACTTC.